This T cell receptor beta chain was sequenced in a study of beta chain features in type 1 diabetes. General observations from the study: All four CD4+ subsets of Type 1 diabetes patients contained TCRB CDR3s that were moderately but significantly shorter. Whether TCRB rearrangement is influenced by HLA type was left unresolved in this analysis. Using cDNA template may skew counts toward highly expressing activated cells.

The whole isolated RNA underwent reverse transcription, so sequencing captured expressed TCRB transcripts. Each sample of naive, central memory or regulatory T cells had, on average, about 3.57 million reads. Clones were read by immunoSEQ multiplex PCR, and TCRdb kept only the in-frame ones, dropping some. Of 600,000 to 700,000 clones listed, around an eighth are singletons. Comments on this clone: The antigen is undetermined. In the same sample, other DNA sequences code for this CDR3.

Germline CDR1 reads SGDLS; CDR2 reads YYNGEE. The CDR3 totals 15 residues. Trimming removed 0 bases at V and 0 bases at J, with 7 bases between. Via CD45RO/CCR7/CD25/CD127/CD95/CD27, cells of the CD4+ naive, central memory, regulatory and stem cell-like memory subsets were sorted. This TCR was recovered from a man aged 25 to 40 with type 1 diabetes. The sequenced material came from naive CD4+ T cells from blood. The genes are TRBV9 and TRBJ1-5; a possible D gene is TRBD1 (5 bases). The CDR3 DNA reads TGTGCCAGCAGCGTAGCGGGGGATAGCAATCAGCCCCAGCATTTT. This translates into CASSVAGDSNQPQHF. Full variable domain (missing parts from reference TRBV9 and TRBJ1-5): DSGVTQTPKHLITATGQRVTLRCSPRSGDLSVYWYQQSLDQGLQFLIQYYNGEERAKGNILERFSAQQFPDLHSELNLSSLELGDSALYFCASSVAGDSNQPQHFGDGTRLSIL.